This is a list of T cell receptor beta chains from one sample in a study of tumor T cells in aggressive B-cell lymphoma. Generated by immunoSEQ multiplex PCR, the TCRdb table keeps only in-frame clones and is missing some. The table lists around 4,500 clones, approximately 90% of them singletons, with around 5.6% in the top ten. Sequenced sample: tumor tissue. Receptor source: an adult with diffuse large B cell lymphoma. Each CDR3 is given with its conserved first and last residue. A D gene is named only where the DNA matches it firmly. Size is omitted from some rows. Given values are once, few, many or a class for expanded clones.

abundance: -
j_gene: TRBJ2-1
d_gene: TRBD2
v_gene: TRBV2
CDR3aa: CASSVDGGGYNEQFF
CDR3nt: TGTGCCAGCAGTGTTGATGGCGGGGGTTACAATGAGCAGTTCTTC

abundance: few
j_gene: TRBJ2-1
d_gene: -
v_gene: TRBV5-5
CDR3aa: CASSLAWQGEQFF
CDR3nt: TGTGCCAGCAGCTTGGCCTGGCAGGGTGAGCAGTTCTTC

abundance: -
j_gene: TRBJ1-1
d_gene: -
v_gene: TRBV29-1
CDR3aa: CSALGQTLKAFF
CDR3nt: TGCAGCGCCCTGGGACAAACCCTGAAGGCTTTCTTT

abundance: -
j_gene: TRBJ2-2
d_gene: TRBD1
v_gene: TRBV28
CDR3aa: CANSPSEGTGIPRELFF
CDR3nt: TGTGCCAACAGTCCCAGCGAGGGGACAGGGATTCCCCGGGAGCTGTTTTTT

abundance: -
j_gene: TRBJ1-5
d_gene: TRBD1
v_gene: TRBV7-8
CDR3aa: CASSRRTGDNQPQHF
CDR3nt: TGTGCCAGCAGCCGTCGGACAGGTGACAATCAGCCCCAGCATTTT

abundance: -
j_gene: TRBJ2-4
d_gene: -
v_gene: TRBV5-1
CDR3aa: CASSLGGNPAKNIQYF
CDR3nt: TGCGCCAGCAGCTTGGGAGGGAACCCGGCCAAAAACATTCAGTACTTC

abundance: -
j_gene: TRBJ1-5
d_gene: -
v_gene: TRBV2
CDR3aa: CASSEQGENQPQHF
CDR3nt: TGTGCCAGCAGTGAGCAAGGGGAAAATCAGCCCCAGCATTTT

abundance: -
j_gene: TRBJ2-7
d_gene: -
v_gene: TRBV4-3
CDR3aa: CASSQDKQDEQYF
CDR3nt: TGCGCCAGCAGCCAAGATAAACAGGACGAGCAGTATTTC

abundance: -
j_gene: TRBJ2-1
d_gene: -
v_gene: TRBV5-6
CDR3aa: CASSLVGVEQFF
CDR3nt: TGTGCCAGCAGCTTGGTAGGAGTCGAGCAGTTCTTC

abundance: -
j_gene: TRBJ1-2
d_gene: -
v_gene: TRBV6-5
CDR3aa: CASSKGGASNYGYTF
CDR3nt: TGTGCCAGCAGTAAGGGGGGGGCTTCTAACTATGGCTACACCTTC

abundance: -
j_gene: TRBJ2-7
d_gene: -
v_gene: TRBV19
CDR3aa: CASSPASVSSYEQYF
CDR3nt: TGTGCCAGTAGTCCAGCGTCCGTGAGCTCCTACGAGCAGTACTTC

abundance: -
j_gene: TRBJ2-4
d_gene: -
v_gene: TRBV5-1
CDR3aa: CASSLGGESIQYF
CDR3nt: TGCGCCAGCAGCTTAGGTGGGGAGAGCATTCAGTACTTC

abundance: -
j_gene: TRBJ2-2
d_gene: TRBD2
v_gene: TRBV27
CDR3aa: CASSFGRGGTGELFF
CDR3nt: TGTGCCAGCAGTTTTGGGCGGGGGGGCACCGGGGAGCTGTTTTTT

abundance: -
j_gene: TRBJ1-2
d_gene: TRBD1
v_gene: TRBV6-1
CDR3aa: CASTVGTGQVHGYTF
CDR3nt: TGTGCCAGCACCGTGGGGACCGGACAGGTTCATGGCTACACCTTC

abundance: -
j_gene: TRBJ1-4
d_gene: -
v_gene: TRBV14
CDR3aa: CASSLLDRNEKLFF
CDR3nt: TGTGCCAGCAGCCTTCTAGACAGGAATGAAAAACTGTTTTTT

abundance: -
j_gene: TRBJ2-7
d_gene: -
v_gene: TRBV20-1
CDR3aa: CSASQSYEQYF
CDR3nt: TGCAGTGCTAGCCAGTCCTACGAGCAGTACTTC

abundance: -
j_gene: TRBJ2-2
d_gene: -
v_gene: TRBV15
CDR3aa: CATSSQGAGELFF
CDR3nt: TGTGCCACCAGCAGTCAAGGAGCCGGGGAGCTGTTTTTT

abundance: -
j_gene: TRBJ2-5
d_gene: -
v_gene: TRBV11-1
CDR3aa: CASSSNGGGETQYF
CDR3nt: TGTGCCAGCAGCTCCAACGGGGGTGGGGAGACCCAGTACTTC

abundance: -
j_gene: TRBJ2-2
d_gene: TRBD1
v_gene: TRBV5-4
CDR3aa: CATEETGVTGELFF
CDR3nt: TGTGCCACGGAGGAGACAGGGGTAACCGGGGAGCTGTTTTTT

abundance: -
j_gene: TRBJ1-3
d_gene: TRBD1
v_gene: TRBV11-2
CDR3aa: CASSLDRPPGNTIYF
CDR3nt: TGTGCCAGCAGCCTGGACAGGCCTCCTGGAAACACCATATATTTT

abundance: -
j_gene: TRBJ1-5
d_gene: -
v_gene: TRBV5-6
CDR3aa: CASSLHGGGDQPQHF
CDR3nt: TGTGCCAGCAGCTTACATGGAGGAGGGGATCAGCCCCAGCATTTT

abundance: -
j_gene: TRBJ1-3
d_gene: -
v_gene: TRBV5-6
CDR3aa: CASSYTGSIGNTIYF
CDR3nt: TGTGCCAGCAGCTATACAGGTTCCATTGGAAACACCATATATTTT

abundance: -
j_gene: TRBJ1-2
d_gene: TRBD1
v_gene: TRBV10-1
CDR3aa: CASNGGTGYGYTF
CDR3nt: TGCGCCAGCAATGGGGGGACAGGGTATGGCTACACCTTC

abundance: -
j_gene: TRBJ1-2
d_gene: -
v_gene: TRBV9
CDR3aa: CASSVDGTGYGYTF
CDR3nt: TGTGCCAGCAGCGTAGATGGTACAGGCTATGGCTACACCTTC

abundance: once
j_gene: TRBJ2-5
d_gene: TRBD2
v_gene: TRBV15
CDR3aa: CATSRVPGGQETQYF
CDR3nt: TGTGCCACCAGCAGAGTTCCGGGGGGCCAAGAGACCCAGTACTTC

abundance: -
j_gene: TRBJ2-1
d_gene: TRBD2
v_gene: TRBV7-8
CDR3aa: CASSLDQGRGDEQFF
CDR3nt: TGTGCCAGCAGCTTAGATCAGGGGCGGGGGGATGAGCAGTTCTTC

abundance: -
j_gene: TRBJ1-5
d_gene: -
v_gene: TRBV27
CDR3aa: CASTQRAQGTNQPQHF
CDR3nt: TGTGCCAGCACCCAAAGGGCGCAGGGCACCAATCAGCCCCAGCATTTT

abundance: -
j_gene: TRBJ2-5
d_gene: -
v_gene: TRBV5-1
CDR3aa: CASRAEGLEEETQYF
CDR3nt: TGCGCCAGCAGGGCGGAGGGGCTTGAGGAGGAGACCCAGTACTTC

abundance: once
j_gene: TRBJ2-3
d_gene: TRBD2
v_gene: TRBV19
CDR3aa: CASSMGSGVTDTQYF
CDR3nt: TGTGCCAGTAGTATGGGTAGCGGGGTCACAGATACGCAGTATTTT

abundance: -
j_gene: TRBJ1-2
d_gene: TRBD1
v_gene: TRBV7-9
CDR3aa: CASSWGQGYGYTF
CDR3nt: TGTGCCAGCAGCTGGGGACAGGGCTATGGCTACACCTTC